The 26 T cell receptor beta chains listed next were all sequenced from one sample in a study of blood T cell repertoires in COVID-19. Profiled with immunoSEQ multiplex PCR; TCRdb holds only in-frame clones, not every one. The data show 250,000 or so clones, 88% seen once. Sample: PBMCs or T cells enriched from blood (not recorded which). All receptors derive from a woman aged 40 to 50 with acute COVID-19.

Worth noting for this clone: At the DNA level, this CDR3 is encoded by other sequences in the same sample as well. The V and J genes are TRBV11-2 and TRBJ1-4, with 7 bases matching TRBD1. The germline CDR1 and CDR2 sequences are SGHAT and FQNNGV. With 5 bases clipped from V and 2 bases from J, the junction kept 2 bases outside the gene matches. CDR3 length: 14 amino acids. As DNA, the CDR3 is TGTGCCAGCAGCCGAGGGGGCACTAATGAAAAACTGTTTTTT. Translated, it gives CASSRGGTNEKLFF.

The J gene is TRBJ2-7, the V gene TRBV6-2 or TRBV6-3, with unresolved D. This CDR3 has 12 amino acids. Deletions cut 6 bases from V and 9 bases from J, with 15 bases between. CDR1 and CDR2 (germline): MNHEY, SVGEGT. The CDR3 DNA is TGTGCCAGCAGCTCCACACTAATGTGGCAGTACGTC. This gives the protein CASSSTLMWQYV.

This CDR3 is CASSEASVSYEQYF. Written as DNA, the CDR3 is TGTGCCAGCAGTGAAGCTTCGGTGTCCTACGAGCAGTACTTC. This chain uses TRBV6-1 with TRBJ2-7; D unresolved. V lost 0 bases and J 1 base, leaving 7 bases between the germline ends. Germline CDR1 and CDR2: MNHNS and SASEGT. The CDR3 has 14 amino acids.

The V and J genes are TRBV7-2 and TRBJ1-2; 10 positions agree with TRBD1. The germline V gene has CDR1 SGHTA and CDR2 FQGNSA. The CDR3 sequence is 15 residues long. V was clipped by 4 bases and J by 5 bases; unmatched bases: 7. The chain's CDR3 is CASSSRTGGSYGYTF. CDR3 coding DNA: TGTGCCAGCAGCTCGAGGACAGGGGGTTCTTATGGCTACACCTTC.

This clone was seen only a few times. CDR3 protein: CASSLAQQGAGGEKLFF. CDR3 coding DNA: TGTGCCAGCAGCTTAGCCCAACAGGGGGCGGGGGGTGAAAAACTGTTTTTT. The chain has TRBV7-2 and TRBJ1-4; 9 bases match TRBD1. The germline V gene has CDR1 SGHTA and CDR2 FQGNSA. This CDR3 contains 17 residues. Trimming cost V 0 bases and J 7 bases; bases outside gene matches: 9.

The chain combines TRBV18 with TRBJ1-1; D remains ambiguous. With 6 bases removed from V and 5 bases from J, the gap between germline ends came to 13 bases. CDR1 is KGHSH, CDR2 LQKENI, per germline. CDR3 length: 13 amino acids. CDR3 sequence: CASSQSTRTEAFF. The CDR3 region has the DNA TGTGCCAGCTCCCAAAGTACGAGGACTGAAGCTTTCTTT.

The chain has TRBV5-4 and TRBJ2-7; possibly TRBD1 for D (6 bases). Looked up from germline, CDR1 is SGHNT and CDR2 is YYREEE (reference sequence). The V gene lost 3 bases and the J gene lost 2 bases, with 12 bases spanning the gap. This CDR3 has 14 amino acids. CDR3 DNA sequence: TGTGCCAGCAGCTCCATGGCAGGGGCCTACGAGCAGTACTTC. As protein: CASSSMAGAYEQYF. The whole variable domain, filled in from reference TRBV5-4 and TRBJ2-7, reads ETGVTQSPTHLIKTRGQQVTLRCSSQSGHNTVSWYQQALGQGPQFIFQYYREEENGRGNFPPRFSGLQFPNYSSELNVNALELDDSALYLCASSSMAGAYEQYFGPGTRLTVT.

The rearrangement joins TRBV6-4 to TRBJ1-1; D gene ambiguous. V shed 3 bases and J shed 4 bases, with 9 bases lying between them. Germline assignment: CDR1 MRHNA and CDR2 SNTAGT. The CDR3 consists of 13 residues. The CDR3: CASSEWATTEAFF. DNA for the CDR3: TGTGCCAGCAGTGAATGGGCGACCACTGAAGCTTTCTTT.

With regard to this clone: The germline gene is not matched at one end of the junction; a read error may be the cause. V gene TRBV5-8 combines with J gene TRBJ2-3; 8 nucleotides match TRBD2. CDR3 length: 14 residues. Germline V gene lookup returns CDR1 SGHTS and CDR2 YDEGEE. Here the CDR3 DNA reads TGTGCCAGCAGCTGGAGCGGGAGCAAAGATACGCAGTATTTT. This codes for CASSWSGSKDTQYF.

The chain joins TRBV18 to TRBJ2-1; D gene ambiguous. V lost 2 bases, J lost 8 bases, and 10 bases lay in between. There are 13 residues in the CDR3. Germline V lookup: CDR1 KGHSH, CDR2 LQKENI. Here the CDR3 reads CASSPGPQDEQFF. The CDR3 DNA sequence: TGTGCCAGCTCACCAGGTCCCCAGGATGAGCAGTTCTTC.

The genes are TRBV7-2 and TRBJ1-2; TRBD1 matches 9 bases. The V and J ends lost 5 bases and 8 bases, in that order; junction bases with no gene match: 6. CDR1 SGHTA and CDR2 FQGNSA come from the germline V gene. The CDR3 is 13 amino acids. CDR3 coding DNA: TGTGCCAGCAGCGCCGGGACAGGGAAGGGCTACACCTTC. Amino acid sequence: CASSAGTGKGYTF.

This clone came up a few times. DNA for the CDR3: TGTGCCTGGAGCGGACTAGCGGGCGGGAACACCGGGGAGCTGTTTTTT. Translating gives CAWSGLAGGNTGELFF. V usage is TRBV30 and J usage is TRBJ2-2; 11 nucleotides align to TRBD2. The trim removed 3 bases at V and 1 base at J, leaving 4 bases unmatched. The CDR3 extends over 16 amino acids. Germline loops: CDR1 GTSNPN, CDR2 SVGIG (reference sequence).

The chain combines TRBV5-1 with TRBJ1-2; 8 nucleotides agree with TRBD1. From germline, CDR1 is SGHRS and CDR2 YFSETQ. This CDR3 spans 11 amino acids. Trimming took 4 bases from V and 8 from J; bases not matched to a gene: 1. Here the CDR3 reads CASSPGGGYTF. The CDR3 coding sequence is TGCGCCAGCAGCCCAGGGGGCGGCTACACCTTC. The full variable domain, completed using reference TRBV5-1 and TRBJ1-2, is KAGVTQTPRYLIKTRGQQVTLSCSPISGHRSVSWYQQTPGQGLQFLFEYFSETQRNKGNFPGRFSGRQFSNSRSEMNVSTLELGDSALYLCASSPGGGYTFGSGTRLTVV.

In DNA, the CDR3 is TGTGCCAGCAGTTACCCTCGAGGGATTCGTGTAGCTGACAATCAGCCCCAGCATTTT. It translates to CASSYPRGIRVADNQPQHF. The J gene is TRBJ1-5, the V gene TRBV6-2 or TRBV6-3; D remains ambiguous. Trimming pared 2 bases from V and 3 bases from J, leaving 23 bases between. This CDR3 has 19 amino acids. The germline V gene has CDR1 MNHEY and CDR2 SVGEGT.

The V and J genes are TRBV4-1 and TRBJ1-1, with D possibly matching TRBD1 (6 bases). This CDR3 is built from 16 residues. CDR1 is MGHRA, CDR2 YSYEKL, per germline. Trimming pared 4 bases from V and 1 base from J, leaving 16 bases between. CDR3: CASSPWGRGGNTEAFF. DNA of the CDR3: TGCGCCAGCAGCCCATGGGGTAGAGGGGGGAACACTGAAGCTTTCTTT.

This clone has a single count. J is TRBJ2-7 and V is TRBV9; 7 bases match TRBD2. CDR1 and CDR2 (germline): SGDLS, YYNGEE. This CDR3 spans 17 amino acids. Trimming took 2 bases from V and 3 from J; bases not matched to a gene: 14. CDR3 nucleotide sequence: TGTGCCAGCAGCGTTAGGGGTGCGGGAGCGCAGAACTACGAGCAGTACGTC. This sequence encodes CASSVRGAGAQNYEQYV.

The genes are TRBV10-2 and TRBJ1-1, with D perhaps TRBD1 (5 bases). Trimming left V 6 bases short and J 5 bases short, with 10 bases between. The CDR3 totals 12 residues. The germline V gene has CDR1 WSHSY and CDR2 SAAADI. The CDR3 DNA sequence: TGCGCCAGCAGCCGGGGGGATACTGAAGCTTTCTTT. This gives the protein CASSRGDTEAFF.

This clone came up once. This chain links TRBV18 with TRBJ1-3; D call uncertain. The V end was cut by 3 bases, the J end by 2 bases, with 17 bases between. The CDR3 spans 17 residues. In germline, CDR1 is KGHSH, CDR2 LQKENI. Written as DNA, the CDR3 is TGTGCCAGCTCACCCCCCTCCAGCGGCCCTACTGGAAACACCATATATTTT. It translates to CASSPPSSGPTGNTIYF.

The chain couples TRBV7-2 to TRBJ1-6; weak D call: TRBD1 (6 bases). V lost 6 bases and J 4 bases, leaving 7 bases between the germline ends. The CDR3 length is 13 residues. Germline CDR1 reads SGHTA; CDR2 reads FQGNSA. The CDR3 bases are TGTGCCAGCAGGACAGGATATAATTCACCCCTCCACTTT. This translates into CASRTGYNSPLHF.

The V gene is TRBV12-3 or TRBV12-4, the J gene TRBJ1-1; tentatively, D is TRBD1 (5 bases). Trimming took off 4 bases at V and 1 base at J, with 7 bases between the two ends. The CDR3 is 13 amino acids. CDR3 region: CASSSTGNTEAFF. DNA for the CDR3: TGTGCCAGCAGTTCCACAGGGAACACTGAAGCTTTCTTT.

The chain has TRBV24-1 and TRBJ2-1; 11 nucleotides match TRBD2. Germline CDR1 KGHDR, CDR2 SFDVKD. With V trimmed by 4 bases and J by 7 bases, 5 bases remained unmatched. The length of the CDR3 is 15 residues. CDR3 sequence reads: CATSESTSGSNEQFF. As DNA, the CDR3 is TGTGCCACCAGTGAATCCACTAGCGGGAGTAATGAGCAGTTCTTC.

The V and J genes are TRBV30 and TRBJ1-4; 7 bases align to TRBD1. CDR3 length: 17 residues. V lost 2 bases, J lost 1 base, and 10 bases stayed unmatched. Germline V gene lookup returns CDR1 GTSNPN and CDR2 SVGIG (reference sequence). The CDR3 DNA reads TGTGCCTGGAGTAGGTTCAGTTGGACAGGAACTAATGAAAAACTGTTTTTT. Amino acid sequence: CAWSRFSWTGTNEKLFF.

V is TRBV7-9 and J is TRBJ2-2; D gene uncertain. The CDR3 runs 14 residues. Germline V gene sequence: CDR1 SEHNR, CDR2 FQNEAQ (reference sequence). The germline V and J ends were trimmed by 6 bases and 5 bases, with 13 bases remaining between them. CDR3 bases: TGTGCCAGCAGACCGACTTCCACGACCGGGGAGCTGTTTTTT. Its translation is CASRPTSTTGELFF.

The chain joins TRBV6-5 to TRBJ2-2, with 7 bases lining up with TRBD1. The CDR3 extends over 13 amino acids. The V segment lost 6 bases and the J segment 7 bases; nucleotides outside the gene matches: 5. Germline-derived CDR1 and CDR2 are MNHEY and SVGAGI. CDR3 bases: TGTGCCAGCAGCTCCGACAGGGTCGGGGAGCTGTTTTTT. It encodes CASSSDRVGELFF.

J is TRBJ1-5 and V is TRBV6-5; a possible D gene is TRBD1 (5 bases). V was shortened by 10 bases and J by 7 bases, with 17 bases between the two germline ends. The length of the CDR3 is 13 residues. The germline CDR1 and CDR2 sequences are MNHEY and SVGAGI. This CDR3 reads CATRGGVMQPQHF. For the CDR3, the DNA is TGTGCCACTCGGGGGGGGGTGATGCAGCCCCAGCATTTT.

The chain carries TRBV19 and TRBJ2-3, with 12 positions matching TRBD2. Per germline, CDR1 LNHDA and CDR2 SQIVND (reference sequence). V shed 6 bases and J 2 bases; nucleotides not matched to a gene: 15. The CDR3 length is 19 residues. CDR3 loop: CASRPNLAGGPGPTDTQYF. The CDR3 bases are TGTGCCAGTAGACCCAATCTAGCGGGAGGGCCAGGCCCCACAGATACGCAGTATTTT.